The clone carrying this T cell receptor (beta chain) turned up a few times. Its antigen is still unknown. This sample is drawn from a study of T cells after yellow fever vaccination. Whole-study findings and limits: A small share of clonotypes appeared in both CD4 and CD8 compartments.

Trimming removed 3 bases from V and 3 bases from J; junction bases left unmatched: 4. The CDR3 has 13 residues. The germline V gene has CDR1 DFQATT and CDR2 SNEGSKA (reference sequence). Using its own MiXCR run on the 5' RACE reads, TCRdb lists one record per CDR3 protein. The sample consists of hundreds of thousands of distinct CDR3 sequences, approximately 13% of them appearing once. This TCR derives from a man between 18 and 35 years old who received the YFV17D yellow fever vaccine. The genes are TRBV20-1 and TRBJ2-7, with 8 bases aligning to TRBD2. The specimen was CD4+ T cells sorted from PBMCs, collected 15 days after the yellow fever booster vaccination. The CDR3 here is CSARVGGGYEQYF. In DNA form, the CDR3 reads TGCAGTGCTAGGGTCGGGGGGGGCTACGAGCAGTACTTC.